A single sample is the source of the 3 T cell receptor beta chains below, sequenced in a study of T cells after yellow fever vaccination (dated by TCRdb to between 2019 and 2020). The treatment or condition label here, explained by the study, means: live attenuated yellow fever vaccine strain. The receptor library was made with 5' RACE. Sequencer: Illumina HiSeq 2500. TCRdb itself trimmed the public reads at Q25 with fastp, ran MiXCR and retained productive beta chains. Each record represents a unique CDR3 protein, reported with the most common genes and DNA among its rows. This sample lists roughly 500,000 distinct CDR3 sequences; roughly a fifth were detected once. The ten top clones hold roughly 13% of the sample. The material sequenced was PBMCs, taken 15 days after the yellow fever booster vaccination. The receptors come from a man younger than 40 who received the YFV17D yellow fever vaccine.

The chain is built from TRBV20-1 and TRBJ2-4, with D possibly called TRBD1 or TRBD2 (6 bases each). Germline loops: CDR1 DFQATT, CDR2 SNEGSKA (reference sequence). The CDR3 extends over 15 amino acids. V lost 0 bases, J lost 9 bases, and 18 bases lay in between. The CDR3 sequence is CSARDPGAGMSIQYF. The CDR3 coding sequence is TGCAGTGCTAGAGACCCAGGGGCGGGAATGAGCATTCAGTACTTC.

The chain employs TRBV5-1 and TRBJ1-2, with 9 bases matching TRBD1. Germline-derived CDR1 and CDR2 are SGHRS and YFSETQ. This CDR3 has 15 residues. V shed 4 bases and J 6 bases; nucleotides not matched to a gene: 10. CDR3 coding DNA: TGCGCCAGCAGCACCTCACAGGGGGCGGAGGATGGCTACACCTTC. It encodes CASSTSQGAEDGYTF.

The J gene is TRBJ2-1, the V gene TRBV29-1; 10 bases are shared with TRBD1. With V trimmed by 5 bases and J by 5 bases, 3 bases remained unmatched. The CDR3 extends over 13 amino acids. CDR1 is SQVTM, CDR2 ANQGSEA, per germline. CDR3 bases: TGCAGCGTTCGGACAGGGGGACACAATGAGCAGTTCTTC. Translating gives CSVRTGGHNEQFF.